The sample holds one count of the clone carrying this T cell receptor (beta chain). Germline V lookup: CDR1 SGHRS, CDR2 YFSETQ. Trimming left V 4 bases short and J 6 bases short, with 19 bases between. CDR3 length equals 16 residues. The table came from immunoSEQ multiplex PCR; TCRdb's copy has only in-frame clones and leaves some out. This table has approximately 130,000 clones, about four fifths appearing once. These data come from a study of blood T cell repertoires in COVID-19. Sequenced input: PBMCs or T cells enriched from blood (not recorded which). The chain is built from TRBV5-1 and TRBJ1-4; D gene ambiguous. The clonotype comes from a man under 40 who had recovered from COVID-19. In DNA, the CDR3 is TGCGCCAGCAGCAGTACTTCAGGAACCAGAGATGAAAAACTGTTTTTT. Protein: CASSSTSGTRDEKLFF.